This is a list of T cell receptor beta chains from one sample in a study of cytomegalovirus exposure and HLA in healthy donors. Measured with immunoSEQ multiplex PCR; TCRdb has only the in-frame clones, and not every one. This table holds under 200,000 clones, roughly 80% found once. The specimen was PBMCs. These receptors came from a man in his thirties or forties in good health and CMV-seronegative. CDR3s leave out the opening cysteine and the closing phenylalanine or tryptophan. The order of the fields is V gene, J gene, CDR3 protein.

V: TRBV7-8; J: TRBJ2-1; CDR3: ASSRGTSGEQF
V: TRBV5-4; J: TRBJ1-2; CDR3: ASSSSLGTGNYGYT
V: TRBV6-1; J: TRBJ2-3; CDR3: ASSEPLAGGRDTQY
V: TRBV5-4; J: TRBJ2-3; CDR3: ASSLAGSGRARYTQY
V: TRBV7-2; J: TRBJ2-3; CDR3: ASSLVASRTDTQY
V: TRBV15; J: TRBJ2-1; CDR3: ATSRKRESSYNEQF
V: TRBV6-6; J: TRBJ2-1; CDR3: ASSSGQGAYNEQF
V: TRBV19; J: TRBJ1-6; CDR3: ASSLLNSPLH
V: TRBV7-9; J: TRBJ1-2; CDR3: ASSSDRDRGLPYGYT
V: TRBV7-9; J: TRBJ2-1; CDR3: ASSSPGSSYNEQF
V: TRBV7-6; J: TRBJ2-7; CDR3: ASSSSGNYEQY
V: TRBV4-1; J: TRBJ2-1; CDR3: ASSQRQGNNEQF
V: TRBV5-5; J: TRBJ2-1; CDR3: ASRIPGLAATEQF
V: TRBV5-4; J: TRBJ1-1; CDR3: ASSYVGQINTEAF
V: TRBV7-8; J: TRBJ2-7; CDR3: ASSIYRGLPEQY
V: TRBV13; J: TRBJ1-6; CDR3: ATTGYGSPLH
V: TRBV27; J: TRBJ2-1; CDR3: ASSFRREVQF
V: TRBV9; J: TRBJ2-5; CDR3: ASSVNRGGETQY